The 29 T cell receptor beta chains below were found in one sample sequenced in a study of beta chain features in type 1 diabetes. All of the isolated RNA was reverse transcribed, so expressed TCRB transcripts were sequenced. The data were produced by immunoSEQ multiplex PCR, yet TCRdb's version contains in-frame clones alone and is incomplete. The table includes approximately 160,000 clones, approximately 9% detected once. Sequenced material: central memory CD4+ T cells from blood. The receptor source for this set is a woman aged 18-29 years in good health.

This clone turned up a few times. This rearrangement joins TRBV14 to TRBJ2-5; D not resolved. Gene TRBJ2-7 matches the end of the DNA better, so the J call may be wrong. CDR1 and CDR2 from the germline V gene are SGHDN and FVKESK. The CDR3 has 11 amino acids. The CDR3 is CASSQSYEQYF. For the CDR3, the DNA is TGTGCCAGCAGCCAATCCTACGAGCAGTACTTC.

This clone was counted a few times. The chain has TRBV5-1 and TRBJ2-1; 13 positions match TRBD2. The germline V gene encodes CDR1 SGHRS and CDR2 YFSETQ. Trimming cost V 4 bases and J 6 bases; bases outside gene matches: 7. The CDR3 spans 16 residues. DNA for the CDR3: TGCGCCAGCAGCATGGGGACTAGCGGGGCCCCCAATGAGCAGTTCTTC. Residues: CASSMGTSGAPNEQFF.

V is TRBV18 and J is TRBJ2-1, with D possibly matching TRBD2 (7 bases). This CDR3 is built from 16 residues. V lost 3 bases to trimming and J lost 3 bases, with 15 bases between them. From germline, CDR1 is KGHSH and CDR2 LQKENI. CDR3 sequence reads: CASSPQGRESYNEQFF. DNA of the CDR3: TGTGCCAGCTCACCCCAGGGGAGGGAGAGCTACAATGAGCAGTTCTTC.

In DNA form, the CDR3 reads TGTGCCAGCAGCCAAGGGAGGAGGGAAAACATTCAGTACTTC. This translates into CASSQGRRENIQYF. The chain combines TRBV4-2 with TRBJ2-4, with D maybe TRBD2 (6 bases). CDR1 is LGHNA, CDR2 YNFKEQ, per germline. The length of the CDR3 is 14 residues. The V and J ends lost 1 base and 5 bases respectively, with 9 bases between them.

The sample holds a few counts of this clone. The rearrangement joins TRBV13 to TRBJ1-2, with 10 bases aligning to TRBD1. With 5 bases clipped from V and 7 bases from J, the junction kept 16 bases outside the gene matches. CDR1 and CDR2 from the germline V gene are PRHDT and FYEKMQ (reference sequence). The CDR3 covers 17 residues. The CDR3 spells CASSPAPDRGPLGGYTF. The CDR3 DNA reads as TGTGCCAGCAGCCCCGCGCCCGACAGGGGGCCCCTTGGTGGCTACACCTTC.

The V call is TRBV5-1, the J call TRBJ2-6, with 12 bases that match TRBD2. Germline CDR1 and CDR2: SGHRS and YFSETQ. This CDR3 is 18 amino acids long. V dropped 0 bases and J dropped 4; count of bases not matched to a gene: 5. The CDR3: CASSLASGRAKGANVLTF. CDR3 nucleotide sequence: TGCGCCAGCAGCTTGGCTAGCGGGAGGGCCAAGGGGGCCAACGTCCTGACTTTC. Full variable domain (remainder filled in from reference TRBV5-1 and TRBJ2-6): KAGVTQTPRYLIKTRGQQVTLSCSPISGHRSVSWYQQTPGQGLQFLFEYFSETQRNKGNFPGRFSGRQFSNSRSEMNVSTLELGDSALYLCASSLASGRAKGANVLTFGAGSRLTVL.

The chain is built from TRBV11-2 and TRBJ1-6, with D perhaps matching TRBD1 (5 bases). Germline lookup yields CDR1 SGHAT and CDR2 FQNNGV. CDR3 size: 16 residues. The V gene lost 5 bases and the J gene lost 3 bases, with 14 bases spanning the gap. The CDR3 bases are TGTGCCAGCAGCCCTGGGGGGAGTAGCTATAATTCACCCCTCCACTTT. Protein product: CASSPGGSSYNSPLHF. Looking up the rest from reference TRBV11-2 and TRBJ1-6 gives the full variable domain: EAGVAQSPRYKIIEKRQSVAFWCNPISGHATLYWYQQILGQGPKLLIQFQNNGVVDDSQLPKDRFSAERLKGVDSTLKIQPAKLEDSAVYLCASSPGGSSYNSPLHFGNGTRLTVT.

This sequence joins TRBV15 and TRBJ2-1; D is possibly TRBD2 (6 bases). CDR1 is LNHNV and CDR2 is YYDKDF in the germline V gene (reference sequence). CDR3 length equals 14 residues. With 3 bases removed from V and 8 bases from J, the gap between germline ends came to 14 bases. The CDR3 region has the DNA TGTGCCACCAGCAGGGGCGGGACGGTCGATGAGCAGTTCTTC. Residues: CATSRGGTVDEQFF.

There are a few counts of this clone. The chain uses TRBV30 and TRBJ1-1, with 8 nucleotides matching TRBD1. Germline V lookup: CDR1 GTSNPN, CDR2 SVGIG (reference sequence). CDR3 length equals 13 residues. The V and J ends lost 3 bases and 6 bases, in that order; junction bases with no gene match: 6. CDR3 region: CAWSPGQGAEAFF. The CDR3 DNA sequence: TGTGCCTGGAGCCCCGGACAGGGCGCTGAAGCTTTCTTT. The whole variable domain, remainder taken from reference TRBV30 and TRBJ1-1, is SQTIHQWPATLVQPVGSPLSLECTVEGTSNPNLYWYRQAAGRGLQLLFYSVGIGQISSEVPQNLSASRPQDRQFILSSKKLLLSDSGFYLCAWSPGQGAEAFFGQGTRLTVV.

V gene TRBV9 combines with J gene TRBJ2-3, with TRBD2 matching over 9 bases. J lost 4 bases, V lost 0 bases, and 6 bases had no gene match. The CDR3 covers 16 residues. The V gene's germline CDR1 is SGDLS and CDR2 YYNGEE. CDR3 nucleotide sequence: TGTGCCAGCAGCGTAGCTCGGGGACTAGCAGCAGATACGCAGTATTTT. Translating it yields CASSVARGLAADTQYF.

The rearrangement links TRBV7-8 to TRBJ2-1; 8 positions agree with TRBD2. The CDR3 loop spans 17 amino acids. V trimming: 2 bases; J trimming: 1 base; junction bases outside the gene matches: 7. Germline V lookup: CDR1 SGHVS, CDR2 FQNEAQ. The CDR3 loop is CASSLTTGGWSYNEQFF. As DNA, the CDR3 is TGTGCCAGCAGCTTAACAACGGGAGGGTGGTCCTACAATGAGCAGTTCTTC. The full variable domain, its missing parts supplied by reference TRBV7-8 and TRBJ2-1, is GAGVSQSPRYKVAKRGQDVALRCDPISGHVSLFWYQQALGQGPEFLTYFQNEAQLDKSGLPSDRFFAERPEGSVSTLKIQRTQQEDSAVYLCASSLTTGGWSYNEQFFGPGTRLTVL.

This clone was counted a few times. The chain couples TRBV19 to TRBJ2-7; the D is unclear. The CDR3 has 15 residues. Trimming took off 3 bases at V and 1 base at J, with 13 bases between the two ends. Germline CDR1 and CDR2: LNHDA and SQIVND (reference sequence). CDR3 protein: CASSIGTLYSYEQYF. DNA of the CDR3: TGTGCCAGTAGTATTGGTACTCTTTATTCCTACGAGCAGTACTTC. Combining the CDR3 with reference TRBV19 and TRBJ2-7 gives the whole variable domain DGGITQSPKYLFRKEGQNVTLSCEQNLNHDAMYWYRQDPGQGLRLIYYSQIVNDFQKGDIAEGYSVSREKKESFPLTVTSAQKNPTAFYLCASSIGTLYSYEQYFGPGTRLTVT.

V and J are TRBV5-1 and TRBJ2-5; 8 bases line up with TRBD2. The trim removed 1 base at V and 5 bases at J, leaving 10 bases unmatched. Germline V gene lookup returns CDR1 SGHRS and CDR2 YFSETQ. CDR3 length: 16 residues. CDR3 bases: TGCGCCAGCAGCTTGAACCCAGCGGGGGTTGGGGAGACCCAGTACTTC. It encodes CASSLNPAGVGETQYF.

Here the CDR3 reads CASSQAQGAGDTQYF. CDR3 nucleotide sequence: TGTGCCAGCAGCCAAGCACAGGGGGCGGGAGATACGCAGTATTTT. The V gene is TRBV4-2, the J gene TRBJ2-3; TRBD1 aligns across 9 bases. Germline loops: CDR1 LGHNA, CDR2 YNFKEQ. This CDR3 has 15 residues. V gave up 1 base and J gave up 5 bases; unmatched junction bases: 4.

This clone turned up a few times. The rearrangement uses TRBV7-2 and TRBJ2-5; 8 bases map to TRBD2. In germline, CDR1 is SGHTA, CDR2 FQGNSA. With V trimmed by 5 bases and J by 1 base, 9 bases remained unmatched. The CDR3 has 16 amino acids. This CDR3 is CASSRWTSKRQETQYF. The DNA of the CDR3 is TGTGCCAGCAGCCGCTGGACTAGCAAACGCCAAGAGACCCAGTACTTC.

This clone was seen a handful of times. The chain carries TRBV2 and TRBJ1-2, with D possibly being TRBD1 (6 bases). The germline CDR1 and CDR2 sequences are SNHLY and FYNNEI. This CDR3 has 13 amino acids. Trimming took 3 bases from V and 2 from J, leaving 7 bases between them. In nucleotides, the CDR3 is TGTGCCAGCAGTGAGCAGGGGAACTATGGCTACACCTTC. It encodes CASSEQGNYGYTF.

V is TRBV9 and J is TRBJ2-1; possibly TRBD1 for D (6 bases). Germline-derived CDR1 and CDR2 are SGDLS and YYNGEE. The CDR3 consists of 16 residues. V shed 2 bases and J shed 3 bases, with 15 bases lying between them. CDR3 DNA sequence: TGTGCCAGCAGCGTCGATCAGGGGCAGGGCTACAATGAGCAGTTCTTC. Residues: CASSVDQGQGYNEQFF.

Only a few counts were recorded for this clone. This sequence joins TRBV7-9 and TRBJ1-2; a possible D gene is TRBD1 (6 bases). V shed 2 bases and J shed 0 bases, with 10 bases lying between them. Germline CDR1 and CDR2: SEHNR and FQNEAQ (reference sequence). The CDR3 has 15 residues. CDR3 in amino acids: CASSLSQGANYGYTF. CDR3 nucleotide sequence: TGTGCCAGCAGCTTATCACAGGGAGCTAACTATGGCTACACCTTC.

This clone has more than one count but fewer than ten. The chain recombines TRBV29-1 with TRBJ1-2; D not resolved. Trimming took off 5 bases at V and 7 bases at J, with 20 bases between the two ends. Per the germline V gene, CDR1 is SQVTM and CDR2 is ANQGSEA. This CDR3 has 14 residues. CDR3 region: CSVLLGGPVGGYTF. CDR3 bases: TGCAGCGTTCTCCTTGGAGGGCCCGTGGGTGGCTACACCTTC.

The V and J genes are TRBV5-6 and TRBJ2-3, with 8 bases identical to TRBD2. With 5 bases clipped from V and 4 bases from J, the junction kept 6 bases outside the gene matches. The CDR3 sequence is 14 residues long. Germline lookup yields CDR1 SGHDT and CDR2 YYEEEE. This CDR3 reads CASRDSRGADTQYF. The CDR3 DNA reads as TGTGCCAGCAGAGACTCGCGGGGGGCAGATACGCAGTATTTT.

This chain joins TRBV30 and TRBJ2-7; 10 nucleotides match TRBD2. J gave up 2 bases and V 0 bases, and 1 base lay outside the gene matches. This CDR3 has 14 amino acids. CDR1 and CDR2 from the germline V gene are GTSNPN and SVGIG (reference sequence). This CDR3 reads CAWSVAGGPYEQYF. The CDR3 region has the DNA TGTGCCTGGAGTGTAGCGGGAGGGCCCTACGAGCAGTACTTC.

This chain joins TRBV11-3 and TRBJ1-2; weak D call: TRBD1 (6 bases). CDR3 size: 12 residues. Germline V gene lookup returns CDR1 SGHNT and CDR2 YENEEA. V was cut by 4 bases and J by 7 bases, with 10 bases left in between. CDR3 in DNA: TGTGCCAGCAGCTCACAGGGAATTGGCTACACCTTC. This codes for CASSSQGIGYTF. Together with reference TRBV11-3 and TRBJ1-2, the CDR3 gives the full variable domain: EAGVVQSPRYKIIEKKQPVAFWCNPISGHNTLYWYLQNLGQGPELLIRYENEEAVDDSQLPKDRFSAERLKGVDSTLKIQPAELGDSAVYLCASSSQGIGYTFGSGTRLTVV.

This clone was counted between two and nine times. This sample also contains other DNA sequences that code for the same CDR3. The rearrangement joins TRBV5-1 to TRBJ2-2, with D unresolved. CDR3 length: 15 residues. Germline CDR1 and CDR2: SGHRS and YFSETQ. With 1 base removed from V and 0 bases from J, the gap between germline ends came to 7 bases. The DNA of the CDR3 is TGCGCCAGCAGCTTGAATTCCGCGAACACCGGGGAGCTGTTTTTT. It encodes CASSLNSANTGELFF.

This clone was found a few times. The chain joins TRBV5-4 to TRBJ2-3; TRBD2 aligns across 15 bases. CDR1 is SGHNT, CDR2 YYREEE, per germline (reference sequence). The CDR3 is made up of 18 amino acids. Unmatched junction bases numbered 5, after V lost 3 bases and J lost 0 bases. The CDR3 is CASSSGTSGRISTDTQYF. The CDR3 DNA reads as TGTGCCAGCAGCTCCGGGACTAGCGGGAGGATAAGCACAGATACGCAGTATTTT. The full variable domain, completed using reference TRBV5-4 and TRBJ2-3, is ETGVTQSPTHLIKTRGQQVTLRCSSQSGHNTVSWYQQALGQGPQFIFQYYREEENGRGNFPPRFSGLQFPNYSSELNVNALELDDSALYLCASSSGTSGRISTDTQYFGPGTRLTVL.

The chain couples TRBV9 to TRBJ2-3; 11 bases map to TRBD2. Germline CDR1 SGDLS, CDR2 YYNGEE. The CDR3 consists of 13 residues. With V trimmed by 3 bases and J by 8 bases, 2 bases remained unmatched. DNA for the CDR3: TGTGCCAGCAGCGCTACTAGCGGGGGTACGCAGTATTTT. Residues: CASSATSGGTQYF.

This clone was detected ten times or more. V is TRBV7-9 and J is TRBJ2-5, with D tentatively TRBD1 (6 bases). The CDR3 consists of 14 residues. Germline V gives CDR1 SEHNR, CDR2 FQNEAQ (reference sequence). Trimming removed 4 bases from V and 1 base from J, with 10 bases in between. The CDR3 DNA sequence: TGTGCCAGCAGCTCGACAGGTTTCCAAGAGACCCAGTACTTC. The encoded protein is CASSSTGFQETQYF.

In its sample, this clone was seen a few times. The chain recombines TRBV7-2 with TRBJ2-1, with 14 bases identical to TRBD2. The CDR3 contains 16 residues. The J segment lost 9 bases and the V segment lost 5 bases, leaving 9 bases of the junction unmatched. Germline V gene lookup returns CDR1 SGHTA and CDR2 FQGNSA. The CDR3 sequence: CASSPGTSGGYSEQFF. CDR3 DNA: TGTGCCAGCAGCCCGGGGACTAGCGGGGGATATAGTGAGCAGTTCTTC.

There are a few counts of this clone. The rearrangement links TRBV25-1 to TRBJ1-2; no reliable D call. V lost 0 bases to trimming and J lost 4 bases, with 6 bases between them. The CDR3 totals 13 residues. Germline V gene lookup returns CDR1 MGHDK and CDR2 SYGVNS. Here the CDR3 DNA reads TGTGCCAGCAGTGAATACGAGGCCTATGGCTACACCTTC. Translated: CASSEYEAYGYTF.

CDR3 region: CASSFYAGDSTEAFF. The CDR3 nucleotides read TGTGCCAGCAGCTTCTATGCAGGGGATAGCACTGAAGCTTTCTTT. This chain connects TRBV11-1 to TRBJ1-1; a weak D match, TRBD1 (6 bases). CDR1 is SGHAT and CDR2 is FQDESV in the germline V gene (reference sequence). The germline V and J ends were trimmed by 3 bases and 4 bases, with 15 bases remaining between them. The CDR3 covers 15 residues.